This T cell receptor beta chain was obtained from a study of T-cell memory formation after mild COVID-19. At the level of the study: The study found TCR clusters largely donor specific. General study points: Clones contracting over day 15 to 85 were CD4/CD8 balanced, with later expanders leaning CD4+. Clones that contracted clustered mainly in CM and EM if CD4+ and in EMRA if CD8+.

Libraries for TCRalpha and TCRbeta carried sample barcodes and unique molecular identifiers via 5'RACE. TCRdb analysed the 5' RACE reads with MiXCR anew, one entry per CDR3 protein. The table records 110,000 to 150,000 distinct CDR3 sequences, 11% to 15% of them present only once. Trimming left V 1 base short and J 2 bases short, with 14 bases between. The CDR3 sequence is 16 residues long. Concerning this clonotype: Its antigen is as yet unknown.

What was sequenced was PBMCs or a T cell subset sorted from them (not recorded which). The clonotype was recovered from an adult woman who had mild COVID-19 (a few samples of this study predate the infection). Cell type and time point are not known. This chain links TRBV12-3 or TRBV12-4 with TRBJ2-5; TRBD1 might be the D (6 bases). CDR3 bases: TGTGCCAGCAGTTTAGTAGGGACACCGATTCAAGAGACCCAGTACTTC. Translation: CASSLVGTPIQETQYF.